The 29 T cell receptor beta chains below were found in one sample sequenced in a study of Graves' ophthalmopathy and Graves' hyperthyroidism. Transcripts of RNA were the source for amplifying TCR beta CDR3 regions. HTBI primers served in a first-round RT-PCR, which a second-round multiplex PCR followed. In TCRdb, the multiplex PCR reads were re-called with MiXCR into one record per CDR3 protein. In the table there are over a million distinct CDR3 sequences, about 36% of which are singletons. Specimen: peripheral blood or thyroid tissue (not recorded which). Every receptor here comes from an adult man with Graves' hyperthyroidism.

This clonotype has more than one count but fewer than ten. V and J are TRBV4-3 and TRBJ1-6, with D maybe TRBD1 (6 bases). CDR1 LGHNA and CDR2 YSLEER come from the germline V gene. The CDR3 runs to 17 residues. Trimming took off 0 bases at V and 2 bases at J, with 11 bases between the two ends. CDR3 nucleotide sequence: TGCGCCAGCAGCCAAGATCAAACAGGGACCTATAATTCACCCCTCCACTTT. This encodes CASSQDQTGTYNSPLHF.

This clonotype was seen many times. V gene TRBV10-3 combines with J gene TRBJ1-3; the match to TRBD1 covers 7 bases. Germline V lookup: CDR1 ENHRY, CDR2 SYGVKD. The V gene end was trimmed by 3 bases and the J gene end by 2 bases; junction bases not matched to a gene: 7. The CDR3 runs to 16 residues. The CDR3 DNA reads as TGTGCCATCAGTGATATTCGGCAGGGGGCTGGAAACACCATATATTTT. Translating gives CAISDIRQGAGNTIYF.

Turning to this clonotype: A much larger clone lies a single base off, so this may be a read error. The CDR3 nucleotides read TGTGCCAGCAGCGTAGCGGACAGCCGCTGTGGCTACACCTTC. Its translation is CASSVADSRCGYTF. The rearrangement joins TRBV9 to TRBJ1-2, with D possibly TRBD1 on 6 matching bases. V shed 0 bases and J shed 7 bases, with 13 bases lying between them. CDR3 length equals 14 residues. Germline CDR1 SGDLS, CDR2 YYNGEE.

The chain has TRBV7-2 and TRBJ2-7; TRBD2 is a possible D gene (6 bases). The CDR3 consists of 15 residues. CDR1 is SGHTA, CDR2 FQGNSA, per germline. V lost 7 bases and J 0 bases, leaving 16 bases between the germline ends. The CDR3 loop reads CASNFTGLNSYEQYF. CDR3 coding DNA: TGTGCCAGCAACTTCACGGGACTGAACTCCTACGAGCAGTACTTC.

This clonotype has just a few counts. The chain links TRBV30 to TRBJ1-4; D remains ambiguous. The CDR3 is made up of 11 amino acids. Between the trimmed V and J ends, which lost 5 bases and 8 bases, there was a span of 9 bases. Germline V gene lookup returns CDR1 GTSNPN and CDR2 SVGIG (reference sequence). CDR3 DNA: TGTGCCTGGCGAAGCGGGGAAAAACTGTTTTTT. This gives the protein CAWRSGEKLFF.

The chain employs TRBV6-5 and TRBJ2-2, with 9 bases lining up with TRBD1. V dropped 6 bases and J dropped 6; count of bases not matched to a gene: 11. Germline V gives CDR1 MNHEY, CDR2 SVGAGI. The CDR3 extends over 16 amino acids. Here the CDR3 DNA reads TGTGCCAGCAGACCCCCCGGACAGGGGAGTTCCGGGGAGCTGTTTTTT. Translating it yields CASRPPGQGSSGELFF.

In this sample, this clonotype turned up a few times. The chain has TRBV10-3 and TRBJ2-5; D gene unclear. CDR3 length: 14 residues. CDR1 is ENHRY, CDR2 SYGVKD, per germline. The ends were cut back, 4 bases at V and 2 bases at J, with 11 bases in the middle. Here the CDR3 reads CAISVGGSQETQYF. The CDR3 DNA reads as TGTGCCATCAGTGTTGGTGGGTCACAAGAGACCCAGTACTTC.

To note about this clonotype: A read error is likely, as this CDR3 ends without the conserved phenylalanine or tryptophan. The rearrangement uses TRBV20-1 and TRBJ1-2; D possibly corresponds to TRBD1 (5 bases). This CDR3 contains 13 residues. V dropped 1 base and J dropped 3 bases, with 9 bases sitting between them. Germline V lookup: CDR1 DFQATT, CDR2 SNEGSKA (reference sequence). The CDR3 spells CSARVSRDYGYTL. CDR3 sequence (DNA): TGCAGTGCTAGAGTAAGCAGGGACTATGGCTACACCCTC.

There are many counts of this clonotype. The gene calls are TRBV19 and TRBJ1-1; D possibly corresponds to TRBD1 (5 bases). Trimming took off 5 bases at V and 1 base at J, with 11 bases between the two ends. CDR3 size: 14 residues. Germline CDR1 is LNHDA and CDR2 is SQIVND (reference sequence). The DNA for the CDR3 is TGTGCCAGTAGTTTCCGACAGACGAACACTGAAGCTTTCTTT. Translating it yields CASSFRQTNTEAFF.

This clonotype occurred a few times. This may arise from a read error, as a much more abundant clone is one base away. The CDR3 reads CATSKGPTANTGELFF. Written as DNA, the CDR3 is TGTGCCACCAGCAAAGGCCCTACCGCGAACACCGGGGAGCTGTTTTTT. The chain uses TRBV15 and TRBJ2-2, with unresolved D. V was pared by 4 bases and J by 0 bases, with 12 bases between. Germline V lookup: CDR1 LNHNV, CDR2 YYDKDF (reference sequence). The CDR3 is made up of 16 amino acids.

This sequence joins TRBV25-1 and TRBJ2-7, with a weak D call TRBD2 (6 bases). Deletions cut 7 bases from V and 1 base from J, with 17 bases between. CDR3 length: 15 amino acids. Germline V gene data show CDR1 as MGHDK and CDR2 as SYGVNS. The CDR3 loop is CASTAVAGRSYEQYF. CDR3 nucleotides: TGTGCCAGCACGGCCGTGGCGGGACGTTCCTACGAGCAGTACTTC.

This clonotype came up many times. The V call is TRBV14, the J call TRBJ2-7, with 9 bases that match TRBD2. Germline assignment: CDR1 SGHDN and CDR2 FVKESK. Germline trimming cut 3 bases from V and 2 bases from J; bases unmatched to any gene: 8. The CDR3 extends over 16 amino acids. Here the CDR3 reads CASSHSRTSEPYEQYF. CDR3 sequence (DNA): TGTGCCAGCAGCCACTCCAGGACTAGCGAGCCCTACGAGCAGTACTTC.

The chain joins TRBV12-3 or TRBV12-4 to TRBJ1-6; no firm D call. This CDR3 comprises 13 residues. V was cut by 8 bases and J by 9 bases, with 14 bases left in between. The CDR3: CASLSASGSPLHF. As DNA, the CDR3 is TGTGCCAGCCTCTCGGCTAGCGGTTCACCCCTCCACTTT.

Many counts were recorded for this clonotype. V and J are TRBV7-2 and TRBJ1-4, with no clear D. Germline loops: CDR1 SGHTA, CDR2 FQGNSA. Trimming left V 2 bases short and J 1 base short, with 11 bases between. CDR3 length equals 16 residues. CDR3 sequence reads: CASSLISRQTNEKLFF. CDR3 coding DNA: TGTGCCAGCAGCTTAATATCCCGTCAAACTAATGAAAAACTGTTTTTT.

The rearrangement joins TRBV20-1 to TRBJ1-5, with D hard to call. The CDR3 has 13 amino acids. Germline V lookup: CDR1 DFQATT, CDR2 SNEGSKA (reference sequence). The V and J ends lost 4 bases and 1 base respectively, with 8 bases between them. CDR3 residues: CSATLESNQPQHF. The CDR3 region has the DNA TGCAGTGCTACACTGGAAAGCAATCAGCCCCAGCATTTT.

A note on this clonotype: Germline is not matched at one junction end, which may reflect a read error. V is TRBV9 and J is TRBJ2-2; TRBD1 aligns across 8 bases. The CDR3 consists of 17 residues. CDR1 and CDR2 from the germline V gene are SGDLS and YYNGEE. DNA of the CDR3: TGTGCCAGCAGCGTAAGTTCGCGGACAGGGAACACCAGGGAGCTGTTTTTT. This translates into CASSVSSRTGNTRELFF.

This clonotype was recorded at least ten times. The V call is TRBV2, the J call TRBJ1-2; 8 bases map to TRBD1. This CDR3 comprises 15 residues. Germline V gives CDR1 SNHLY, CDR2 FYNNEI. V shed 3 bases, J shed 7 bases, and the junction held 10 bases outside the gene matches. The CDR3 reads CASSDRRGPSGGYTF. The CDR3 region has the DNA TGTGCCAGCAGTGACCGCAGGGGGCCTTCTGGTGGCTACACCTTC.

This clonotype occurred a few times. The chain is built from TRBV6-5 and TRBJ1-4; 8 bases fit TRBD1. Looked up from germline, CDR1 is MNHEY and CDR2 is SVGAGI. This CDR3 has 14 residues. Trimming removed 7 bases from V and 7 bases from J; junction bases left unmatched: 8. The CDR3 sequence: CASTRAGGGEKLFF. CDR3 sequence (DNA): TGTGCCAGCACAAGAGCAGGGGGCGGTGAAAAACTGTTTTTT.

This clonotype has at least ten counts. V gene TRBV12-3 or TRBV12-4 combines with J gene TRBJ1-5; D is uncertain. V was clipped by 8 bases and J by 5 bases, with 10 bases between them. CDR3 length: 12 amino acids. This CDR3 reads CASGVGDQPQHF. CDR3 nucleotides: TGTGCCAGCGGGGTTGGGGATCAGCCCCAGCATTTT.

V gene TRBV6-2 or TRBV6-3 combines with J gene TRBJ2-5, with TRBD2 matching over 13 bases. The CDR3 totals 22 residues. Germline V gene lookup returns CDR1 MNHEY and CDR2 SVGEGT. V was clipped by 0 bases and J by 0 bases; unmatched bases: 16. The CDR3 region is CASSYSSHQRLAGGQYQETQYF. For the CDR3, the DNA is TGTGCCAGCAGTTACTCCTCACACCAAAGACTAGCGGGGGGACAGTACCAAGAGACCCAGTACTTC.

In the case of this clonotype: It may be a read error: a sequence one base away is much more abundant. Since the CDR3 does not end with the conserved phenylalanine or tryptophan, this likely comes from a read error. The chain couples TRBV20-1 to TRBJ1-2, with D hard to call. Germline V CDR1 and CDR2: DFQATT, SNEGSKA (reference sequence). V was shortened by 5 bases and J by 8 bases, with 6 bases between the two germline ends. The CDR3 has 9 amino acids. The CDR3 sequence: CSAARGYTL. CDR3 in DNA: TGCAGTGCTGCGCGGGGCTACACCCTC.

This clonotype was picked up a small number of times. The chain carries TRBV20-1 and TRBJ2-5; TRBD2 matches at 11 bases. Trimming removed 3 bases from V and 5 bases from J; junction bases left unmatched: 8. Germline CDR1 and CDR2: DFQATT and SNEGSKA (reference sequence). This CDR3 comprises 15 residues. The CDR3: CSASGASGRIETQYF. CDR3 nucleotide sequence: TGCAGTGCTAGTGGGGCTAGCGGGAGGATCGAGACCCAGTACTTC.

This clonotype was found many times. The chain couples TRBV19 to TRBJ1-2; possible D gene TRBD1, 5 bases. V gave up 3 bases and J gave up 3 bases, with 11 bases separating them. The CDR3 totals 14 residues. The germline V gene encodes CDR1 LNHDA and CDR2 SQIVND (reference sequence). Here the CDR3 DNA reads TGTGCCAGTAGTATCGGGGGTCTTTACTATGGCTACACCTTC. Protein sequence: CASSIGGLYYGYTF.

This clonotype was seen at least ten times. This chain links TRBV5-1 with TRBJ1-2; TRBD1 matches 10 bases. The CDR3 covers 14 residues. The V gene's germline CDR1 is SGHRS and CDR2 YFSETQ. With 4 bases clipped from V and 6 bases from J, the junction kept 6 bases outside the gene matches. Here the CDR3 reads CASSKGQGKDGYTF. The CDR3 DNA reads as TGCGCCAGCAGCAAGGGACAGGGGAAGGATGGCTACACCTTC.

This clonotype was seen many times. The chain joins TRBV29-1 to TRBJ1-2; TRBD1 is a possible D gene (6 bases). The CDR3 extends over 16 amino acids. Germline-derived CDR1 and CDR2 are SQVTM and ANQGSEA. V dropped 4 bases and J dropped 4 bases, with 22 bases sitting between them. DNA for the CDR3: TGCAGCGTTGGTAAAGGGGGATCTCTTTCCTCCTATGGCTACACCTTC. Residues: CSVGKGGSLSSYGYTF.

This chain links TRBV28 with TRBJ1-2; TRBD1 matches at 12 bases. The CDR3 sequence is 17 residues long. Germline assignment: CDR1 MDHEN and CDR2 SYDVKM. The J segment lost 3 bases and the V segment lost 2 bases, leaving 7 bases of the junction unmatched. DNA of the CDR3: TGTGCCAGCAGTTTAGCTGGGACAGGGGGCAGTCACTATGGCTACACCTTC. It yields the protein CASSLAGTGGSHYGYTF.

CDR3 loop: CSVRQGASPYEQYF. The CDR3, as DNA: TGCAGCGTGAGGCAGGGGGCTTCCCCCTACGAGCAGTACTTC. The chain uses TRBV29-1 and TRBJ2-7; 8 nucleotides align to TRBD1. Germline trimming cut 6 bases from V and 2 bases from J; bases unmatched to any gene: 9. This CDR3 region has 14 residues. Per the germline V gene, CDR1 is SQVTM and CDR2 is ANQGSEA.

This clonotype showed up just once. V usage is TRBV29-1 and J usage is TRBJ2-7; 8 bases map to TRBD1. V lost 3 bases to trimming and J lost 2 bases; unmatched junction nucleotides: 6. CDR1 and CDR2 (germline): SQVTM, ANQGSEA. The CDR3 consists of 14 residues. CDR3 protein: CSVEPGGDAYEQYF. Here the CDR3 DNA reads TGCAGCGTTGAGCCAGGGGGCGATGCCTACGAGCAGTACTTC.

This chain connects TRBV7-8 to TRBJ1-3; no reliable D call. The V gene lost 1 base and the J gene lost 0 bases, with 7 bases spanning the gap. CDR1 SGHVS and CDR2 FQNEAQ come from the germline V gene. The CDR3 covers 15 residues. CDR3 residues: CASSLVSTSGNTIYF. For the CDR3, the DNA is TGTGCCAGCAGCTTAGTGTCTACCTCTGGAAACACCATATATTTT.